Sequencing of this TCR beta chain was carried out in a study of memory CD4+ T cells and cytomegalovirus serostatus. In the study overall: Donors were healthy Belgian adults, about ten CMV seropositive and some 24 seronegative.

Whole-study results and caveats: The CMV-associated TCR signature appears largely within the CD4+ memory repertoire.

In this sample, this clone turned up a few times. The antigen is not known. CDR3 size: 17 residues. CDR1 is SGHRS, CDR2 YFSETQ, per germline. After removal of 0 bases from V and 2 bases from J, the junction contained 10 bases not matched to a gene. Single viable CD3+CD4+CD8-CD45RO+ cells were sorted as the memory CD4+ T cells. Clones were sequenced by immunoSEQ multiplex PCR, and TCRdb holds only the in-frame ones, with some missing. This sample carries approximately 61,000 clones, approximately 78% of them seen once, and the ten largest clones take nearly 0.9%. The TCR comes from an adult in good health and CMV-seronegative. V usage is TRBV5-1 and J usage is TRBJ2-7; 8 bases match TRBD2. Material: memory CD4+ T cells from blood. CDR3 loop: CASSLEGPSGSAYEQYF. The CDR3 DNA reads TGCGCCAGCAGCTTGGAGGGGCCAAGCGGGAGCGCCTACGAGCAGTACTTC. Full variable domain (remainder filled in from reference TRBV5-1 and TRBJ2-7): KAGVTQTPRYLIKTRGQQVTLSCSPISGHRSVSWYQQTPGQGLQFLFEYFSETQRNKGNFPGRFSGRQFSNSRSEMNVSTLELGDSALYLCASSLEGPSGSAYEQYFGPGTRLTVT.